Included here is one TCR beta chain sequence, with context. Trimming took 1 base from V and 2 from J, leaving 14 bases between them. Looked up from germline, CDR1 is MGHRA and CDR2 is YSYEKL. CDR3 length: 16 residues. Specified time point: after dendritic cell vaccination, including at tumor progression/relapse. No glioblastoma patient carried an isocitrate dehydrogenase mutation. The data are from a study of glioma-infiltrating T cells after dendritic cell vaccination. Produced via immunoSEQ multiplex PCR; TCRdb's table is partial and in-frame only. This sample has 20,000 to 30,000 clones, with 89% found just once.

The chain recombines TRBV4-1 with TRBJ1-2, with no clear D. The sequence was collected from a human donor with glioblastoma. The material sequenced was blood, taken after dendritic cell vaccination. The CDR3 sequence: CASSQASPEANYGYTF. CDR3 bases: TGCGCCAGCAGCCAAGCGTCACCGGAGGCCAACTATGGCTACACCTTC.